This TCR beta chain is from a study of blood T cell repertoires in COVID-19. In the study overall: Italy, Spain and the United States were the sources of the convalescent and acute COVID-19 samples. PBMCs, B-cell-depleted T cells, or T cells provided the cDNA or gDNA that made up the material.

Original analysis: Amplification of reference gene primers was used by the study to estimate nucleated cell counts. The method was immunoSEQ multiplex PCR; TCRdb's version includes in-frame clones alone and lacks a portion of them. V, J and clone size derive from that table, while D and trimming were established from the DNA sequence. The data hold about 140,000 clones, with over 75% observed a single time. V shed 6 bases, J shed 7 bases, and the junction held 3 bases outside the gene matches. CDR1 and CDR2 from the germline V gene are ENHRY and SYGVKD. This CDR3 region has 13 residues. This TCR was sampled from a man aged 55 to 70 with active or convalescent COVID-19. The chain recombines TRBV10-3 with TRBJ2-5, with 12 bases that match TRBD2. The source material was peripheral blood. The CDR3 here is CAISETSGGTQYF. CDR3 coding DNA: TGTGCCATCAGCGAGACTAGCGGGGGGACCCAGTACTTC.